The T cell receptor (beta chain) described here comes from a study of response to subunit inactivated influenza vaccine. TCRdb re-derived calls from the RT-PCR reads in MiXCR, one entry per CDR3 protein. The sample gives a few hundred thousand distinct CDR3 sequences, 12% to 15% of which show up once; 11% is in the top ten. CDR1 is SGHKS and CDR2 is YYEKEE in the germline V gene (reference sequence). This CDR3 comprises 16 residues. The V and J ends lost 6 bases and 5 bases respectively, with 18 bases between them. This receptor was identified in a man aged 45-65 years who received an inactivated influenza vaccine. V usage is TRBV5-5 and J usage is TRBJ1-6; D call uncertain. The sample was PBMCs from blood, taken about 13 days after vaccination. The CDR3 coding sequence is TGTGCCAGCACCCCCCTCGCGCGGGATCATAATTCACCCCTCCACTTT. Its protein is CASTPLARDHNSPLHF. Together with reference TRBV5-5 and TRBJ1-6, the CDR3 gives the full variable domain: DAGVTQSPTHLIKTRGQQVTLRCSPISGHKSVSWYQQVLGQGPQFIFQYYEKEERGRGNFPDRFSARQFPNYSSELNVNALLLGDSALYLCASTPLARDHNSPLHFGNGTRLTVT.